A single sample is the source of the 9 T cell receptor beta chains below, sequenced in a study of blood T cell repertoires in COVID-19. The data were produced by immunoSEQ multiplex PCR, yet TCRdb's version contains in-frame clones alone and is incomplete. The table has hundreds of thousands of clones, around 86% seen once; the top ten hold around 2.1%. What was sequenced was peripheral blood. These receptors originate from a woman aged 30 to 39 who had recovered from COVID-19.

Comment on this clone: The junction differs from germline at one of its ends, possibly a read error. The CDR3 sequence is CASSVAGGPILEQFF. CDR3 coding DNA: TGTGCCAGCAGCGTAGCGGGAGGGCCTATCCTTGAGCAGTTCTTC. The gene calls are TRBV7-9 and TRBJ2-1; 11 bases are shared with TRBD2. Germline CDR1 SEHNR, CDR2 FQNEAQ (reference sequence). The CDR3 has 15 residues. Full variable domain (outside the CDR3, taken from reference TRBV7-9 and TRBJ2-1): DTGVSQNPRHKITKRGQNVTFRCDPISEHNRLYWYRQTLGQGPEFLTYFQNEAQLEKSRLLSDRFSAERPKGSFSTLEIQRTEQGDSAMYLCASSVAGGPILEQFFGPGTRLTVL.

This chain uses TRBV27 with TRBJ1-2; D ambiguous. The germline V and J ends were trimmed by 4 bases and 0 bases, with 9 bases remaining between them. The CDR3 is 14 residues long. Germline assignment: CDR1 MNHEY and CDR2 SMNVEV (reference sequence). The CDR3 protein is CASSSPRANYGYTF. CDR3 DNA sequence: TGTGCCAGCAGTTCACCCCGAGCTAACTATGGCTACACCTTC.

V gene TRBV5-1 combines with J gene TRBJ2-3, with D uncertain. Germline lookup yields CDR1 SGHRS and CDR2 YFSETQ. With 6 bases removed from V and 0 bases from J, the gap between germline ends came to 11 bases. The CDR3 is 14 amino acids. CDR3 sequence: CASTRYRSTDTQYF. CDR3 in DNA: TGCGCCAGCACCAGATACCGAAGCACAGATACGCAGTATTTT.

The J gene is TRBJ2-2, the V gene TRBV2; D remains unclear. The CDR3 is made up of 15 amino acids. The V and J ends lost 4 bases and 0 bases respectively, with 9 bases between them. The germline V gene encodes CDR1 SNHLY and CDR2 FYNNEI. CDR3 sequence (DNA): TGTGCCAGCAGTGTCGGCAGGACGAACACCGGGGAGCTGTTTTTT. Its protein is CASSVGRTNTGELFF.

V usage is TRBV7-3 and J usage is TRBJ2-1; 8 bases are shared with TRBD1. CDR1 and CDR2 (germline): SGHTA, FQGTGA. This CDR3 comprises 16 residues. With 5 bases clipped from V and 0 bases from J, the junction kept 6 bases outside the gene matches. CDR3 in amino acids: CASSADRASSYNEQFF. The CDR3 nucleotides read TGTGCCAGCAGCGCGGACAGGGCTAGCTCCTACAATGAGCAGTTCTTC. Variable domain in full (rest from reference TRBV7-3 and TRBJ2-1): GAGVSQTPSNKVTEKGKYVELRCDPISGHTALYWYRQSLGQGPEFLIYFQGTGAADDSGLPNDRFFAVRPEGSVSTLKIQRTERGDSAVYLCASSADRASSYNEQFFGPGTRLTVL.

This chain links TRBV7-9 with TRBJ2-1; 11 positions agree with TRBD1. Germline trimming cut 5 bases from V and 7 bases from J; bases unmatched to any gene: 10. The germline gives CDR1 SEHNR, CDR2 FQNEAQ (reference sequence). CDR3 size: 16 residues. CDR3 sequence: CASSPLFGTGGNEQFF. In DNA form, the CDR3 reads TGTGCCAGCAGCCCGTTATTTGGGACAGGGGGGAATGAGCAGTTCTTC. The entire variable domain, with the rest obtained from reference TRBV7-9 and TRBJ2-1, is as follows: DTGVSQNPRHKITKRGQNVTFRCDPISEHNRLYWYRQTLGQGPEFLTYFQNEAQLEKSRLLSDRFSAERPKGSFSTLEIQRTEQGDSAMYLCASSPLFGTGGNEQFFGPGTRLTVL.

Concerning this clone itself: Its ends do not fully match the called genes, so a read error is possible. V usage is TRBV7-7 and J usage is TRBJ2-5; maybe TRBD2 (5 bases). The CDR3 loop spans 15 amino acids. The germline V gene has CDR1 SSHAT and CDR2 FNYEAQ (reference sequence). Here the CDR3 reads CASSLGGSVRETQYF. CDR3 DNA sequence: TGTGCTAGCAGCTTAGGAGGCAGCGTAAGGGAGACCCAGTACTTC.

The chain couples TRBV19 to TRBJ1-5, with 11 bases matching TRBD1. The J segment lost 4 bases and the V segment lost 3 bases, leaving 2 bases of the junction unmatched. Germline lookup yields CDR1 LNHDA and CDR2 SQIVND (reference sequence). The CDR3 sequence is 15 residues long. The CDR3 DNA reads TGTGCCAGTAGTATGGGGACAGGGGGTAATCAGCCCCAGCATTTT. Protein sequence: CASSMGTGGNQPQHF.

The CDR3 here is CATSDVSLTSGSLPETQYF. The CDR3 bases are TGTGCCACCAGTGATGTCTCGCTGACTAGCGGGAGCCTTCCTGAGACCCAGTACTTC. The chain combines TRBV24-1 with TRBJ2-5; 12 bases agree with TRBD2. This CDR3 region has 19 residues. Trimming took 3 bases from V and 5 from J; bases not matched to a gene: 15. Germline CDR1 is KGHDR and CDR2 is SFDVKD.